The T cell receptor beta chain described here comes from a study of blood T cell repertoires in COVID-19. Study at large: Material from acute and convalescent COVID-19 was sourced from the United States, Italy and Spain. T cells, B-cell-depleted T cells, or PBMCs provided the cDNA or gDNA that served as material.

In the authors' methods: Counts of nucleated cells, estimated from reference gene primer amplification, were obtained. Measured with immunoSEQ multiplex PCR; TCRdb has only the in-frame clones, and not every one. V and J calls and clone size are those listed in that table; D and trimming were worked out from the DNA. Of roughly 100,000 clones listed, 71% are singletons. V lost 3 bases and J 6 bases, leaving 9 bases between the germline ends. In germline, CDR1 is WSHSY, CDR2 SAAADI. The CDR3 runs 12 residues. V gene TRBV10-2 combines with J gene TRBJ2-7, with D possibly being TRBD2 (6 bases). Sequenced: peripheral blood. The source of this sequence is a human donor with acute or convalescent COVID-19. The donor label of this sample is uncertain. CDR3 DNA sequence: TGCGCCAGCAGTGAAGGAGGGGCCGAGCAGTACTTC. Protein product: CASSEGGAEQYF.